The clone carrying this TCR beta chain is a singleton in its sample. The sample comes from a study of PD-1 blockade in classical Hodgkin lymphoma. CDR1 and CDR2 (germline): SNHLY, FYNNEI. Trimming took 2 bases from V and 0 from J, leaving 17 bases between them. The CDR3 sequence is 18 residues long. Sequenced by immunoSEQ multiplex PCR; TCRdb stores in-frame clones only, minus some. The repertoire holds 4,000 to 6,000 clones, about 65% seen once, with about 27% in the top ten. Time point noted: cycle 4 day 1 (C4D1), after five to seven weeks of nivolumab. Every patient was affected by relapse after autologous stem cell transplantation, while exposure to brentuximab vedotin was not uniform. Thawed PBMCs were the source of CD8+ T cells, obtained through magnetic negative selection. Complete response, partial response or progressive disease constituted the best response categories observed.

The gene calls are TRBV2 and TRBJ1-5; D possibly corresponds to TRBD1 (5 bases). The source was CD8+ T cells from blood, collected before the fourth cycle of nivolumab. The receptor was isolated from a human donor with classical Hodgkin lymphoma. Here the CDR3 DNA reads TGTGCCAGCAGTGAACGGGGCCCGAACCGCTTTAGCAATCAGCCCCAGCATTTT. As protein: CASSERGPNRFSNQPQHF. The full variable domain, rest sourced from reference TRBV2 and TRBJ1-5, is EPEVTQTPSHQVTQMGQEVILRCVPISNHLYFYWYRQILGQKVEFLVSFYNNEISEKSEIFDDQFSVERPDGSNFTLKIRSTKLEDSAMYFCASSERGPNRFSNQPQHFGDGTRLSIL.